One and the same sample provided the 32 T cell receptor beta chains below, sequenced in a study of tumor-infiltrating lymphocytes in primary liver carcinoma. Using a constant-region primer together with ProtoScript II reverse transcriptase, TCR beta cDNA was made from about 500 ng of total RNA. Employing slightly modified ARM-PCR, three nested multiplex PCR rounds were run, and these gave rise to the TCR beta libraries. Amplification in the first two PCR rounds was performed using TRBV1-TRBV30 forward primers and a C-beta reverse primer for around 11 cycles each. TCRdb fed the multiplex PCR reads into MiXCR, producing one record per CDR3 protein. The data show about 78,000 distinct CDR3 sequences, 71% seen once. Co-extraction yielded RNA and DNA from 20-30 mg of unsorted bulk tissue. The sample was liver tumor tissue from sampling region 4. Subset reported: tumor region T4, right-lateral pole. These receptors all come from a woman aged 55-69 years with primary liver carcinoma and hepatitis B virus infection.

The chain combines TRBV29-1 with TRBJ2-2; 8 bases map to TRBD2. Germline CDR1 and CDR2: SQVTM and ANQGSEA. This CDR3 comprises 13 residues. Trimming at V came to 6 bases and at J to 15 bases, leaving 15 bases not matched to a gene. CDR3 coding DNA: TGCAGCGTCACAGGGCACTCGGGAGGGGAAATGTTTTTT. Translated, it gives CSVTGHSGGEMFF.

About this clonotype: The conserved phenylalanine or tryptophan normally closing the CDR3 is absent here, so this likely arose from a read error. The limits of the CDR3 on the DNA are not certain, so only TCRdb's listed CDR3 is given. The chain uses TRBV11-2 and TRBJ2-7; the D segment call TRBD2 is taken from the table without a DNA check. CDR1 SGHAT and CDR2 FQNNGV come from the germline V gene. The CDR3 is made up of 18 amino acids, end residues included. The CDR3 here is CVSSLDWVSLAGPYEHYI.

On this clonotype itself: A much bigger clone sits one base away, suggesting this may be a read error. The chain is built from TRBV30 and TRBJ2-5; no clear D. The CDR3 sequence is 11 residues long. Deletions cut 4 bases from V and 8 bases from J, with 11 bases between. Germline CDR1 reads GTSNPN; CDR2 reads SVGIG (reference sequence). Written as DNA, the CDR3 is TGTGCCTGGACCGAGAGTGATACCCAGTACTTC. Translation gives CAWTESDTQYF.

The V and J genes are TRBV7-9 and TRBJ1-1; 7 bases are shared with TRBD1. This CDR3 is 15 amino acids long. The germline V gene has CDR1 SEHNR and CDR2 FQNEAQ (reference sequence). With V trimmed by 10 bases and J by 1 base, 12 bases remained unmatched. The CDR3 reads CAINPGGTANTEAFF. The CDR3 DNA reads TGTGCCATCAACCCAGGGGGGACAGCGAACACTGAAGCTTTCTTT. The full variable domain, completed using reference TRBV7-9 and TRBJ1-1, is DTGVSQNPRHKITKRGQNVTFRCDPISEHNRLYWYRQTLGQGPEFLTYFQNEAQLEKSRLLSDRFSAERPKGSFSTLEIQRTEQGDSAMYLCAINPGGTANTEAFFGQGTRLTVV.

The rearrangement uses TRBV12-3 or TRBV12-4 and TRBJ2-7; 7 bases match TRBD2. V was clipped by 6 bases and J by 2 bases; unmatched bases: 19. CDR3 length: 18 residues. CDR3 residues: CASSVGAGMQRGAYEQYF. In DNA form, the CDR3 reads TGTGCCAGCAGCGTAGGGGCTGGGATGCAACGGGGGGCCTACGAGCAGTACTTC.

For this clonotype: A read error may account for a junction end that differs from germline. The CDR3 nucleotides read TGTGCCGGCAGTCTCCGACTGGCGGAAGGGGCCAACGTCCTGACTTTC. Translating it yields CAGSLRLAEGANVLTF. The chain uses TRBV6-2 or TRBV6-3 and TRBJ2-6; unclear D gene. The CDR3 sequence is 16 residues long. Germline loops: CDR1 MNHEY, CDR2 SVGEGT.

This clonotype has just one count. Just one base apart from a much larger clone, this may be a read error. The chain joins TRBV5-1 to TRBJ2-7, with D possibly being TRBD1 or TRBD2 (6 bases each). The CDR3 has 14 amino acids. Germline V gene sequence: CDR1 SGHRS, CDR2 YFSETQ. The CDR3 region is CDSSHEGGSYEQYF. The CDR3 region has the DNA TGCGACAGCAGCCATGAAGGGGGGTCCTACGAGCAGTACTTC. Supplemented by reference TRBV5-1 and TRBJ2-7, the full variable domain reads KAGVTQTPRYLIKTRGQQVTLSCSPISGHRSVSWYQQTPGQGLQFLFEYFSETQRNKGNFPGRFSGRQFSNSRSEMNVSTLELGDSALYLCDSSHEGGSYEQYFGPGTRLTVT.

As concerns this clonotype: Since a much larger clone is just one base distant, this may be a read error. The gene calls are TRBV30 and TRBJ2-6; D is possibly TRBD1 (5 bases). The CDR3 length is 13 residues. The germline V gene encodes CDR1 GTSNPN and CDR2 SVGIG (reference sequence). CDR3: CAWRISGANILTF. Here the CDR3 DNA reads TGTGCCTGGAGGATCTCTGGGGCCAACATCCTGACTTTC.

About this clonotype itself: At one end the junction does not follow the germline gene, possibly because of a read error. The gene calls are TRBV5-1 and TRBJ2-7; D ambiguous. The CDR3 covers 15 residues. Per the germline V gene, CDR1 is SGHRS and CDR2 is YFSETQ. This CDR3 reads CTSSPRTMSSYGQYF. The CDR3 DNA reads TGCACCAGCAGCCCCAGGACGATGAGCTCCTACGGGCAGTACTTC. The variable domain in full, completed from reference TRBV5-1 and TRBJ2-7, reads KAGVTQTPRYLIKTRGQQVTLSCSPISGHRSVSWYQQTPGQGLQFLFEYFSETQRNKGNFPGRFSGRQFSNSRSEMNVSTLELGDSALYLCTSSPRTMSSYGQYFGPGTRLTVT.

V usage is TRBV19 and J usage is TRBJ2-4; D tentatively fits TRBD1 or TRBD2 (6 bases each). The length of the CDR3 is 14 residues. In germline, CDR1 is LNHDA, CDR2 SQIVND (reference sequence). Trimming took off 6 bases at V and 6 bases at J, with 15 bases between the two ends. CDR3 residues: CASSPTSRGNIQYF. The CDR3 DNA sequence: TGTGCCAGTAGCCCAACTAGCAGGGGAAACATTCAGTACTTC.

The sample holds a few counts of this clonotype. The chain employs TRBV9 and TRBJ2-1, with TRBD2 matching over 8 bases. Germline V lookup: CDR1 SGDLS, CDR2 YYNGEE. J was trimmed by 8 bases and V by 4 bases; bases with no gene match: 14. CDR3 length equals 16 residues. The CDR3: CASSPPTSADIHEQFF. CDR3 DNA sequence: TGTGCCAGCAGCCCACCGACTAGCGCCGACATACATGAGCAGTTCTTC.

In regard to this clonotype: Sequence at one end of the junction differs from germline and may be a read error. The V and J genes are TRBV29-1 and TRBJ2-5, with 7 bases matching TRBD1. Germline V gene sequence: CDR1 SQVTM, CDR2 ANQGSEA. The CDR3 is 15 residues long. For the CDR3, the DNA is TGCGGCGTTTCCTACAGGGGCGGTTTTCAAGAGACCCGGTACTTC. Encoded protein: CGVSYRGGFQETRYF.

Concerning this clonotype: Since a much larger clone is just one base distant, this may be a read error. The V call is TRBV7-8, the J call TRBJ2-3, with D possibly matching TRBD1 (5 bases). The CDR3 is 14 amino acids. Germline V gene lookup returns CDR1 SGHVS and CDR2 FQNEAQ. CDR3 sequence reads: CASSLETGTDAQYF. The CDR3 nucleotides read TGTGCCAGCAGCTTAGAAACAGGCACAGATGCGCAGTATTTT.

As regards this clonotype: The junction departs from germline at one end; a sequencing error may be responsible. This sequence joins TRBV4-1 and TRBJ2-7; 7 bases match TRBD1. The germline gives CDR1 MGHRA, CDR2 YSYEKL. This CDR3 has 16 amino acids. The CDR3 is CVSSQESGQVAGEQYF. In DNA form, the CDR3 reads TGCGTCAGCAGCCAAGAAAGTGGACAGGTGGCGGGCGAGCAGTACTTC.

Of note for this clonotype: One end of the junction does not line up with germline, which may come from a read error. CDR3 protein: CTSSFLGASGNEQYF. The CDR3 region has the DNA TGTACCAGCAGCTTCCTTGGGGCATCGGGTAACGAGCAGTACTTC. The rearrangement joins TRBV5-1 to TRBJ2-7; tentative D call: TRBD1 (5 bases). Germline CDR1 and CDR2: SGHRS and YFSETQ. The CDR3 is 15 residues long.

The rearrangement uses TRBV2 and TRBJ2-7, with 13 bases matching TRBD2. Trimming removed 5 bases from V and 7 bases from J; junction bases left unmatched: 8. CDR3 size: 15 residues. In germline, CDR1 is SNHLY, CDR2 FYNNEI. CDR3 region: CASSPPGLAGSEQYF. In DNA, the CDR3 is TGTGCCAGCAGTCCTCCGGGACTAGCGGGAAGTGAGCAGTACTTC.

In regard to this clonotype: The final CDR3 position lacks the conserved phenylalanine or tryptophan, pointing to a likely read error. Because the CDR3's place on the DNA is in doubt, the DNA is left out and the CDR3 is given as listed by TCRdb. The chain has TRBV4-2 and TRBJ2-5; no DNA check was done on the table's D call, TRBD2. Both ends counted, the CDR3 spans 15 residues. Germline-derived CDR1 and CDR2 are LGHNA and YNFKEQ. The CDR3 is CASSQYGTTIETRYL.

This clonotype was observed a handful of times. This likely comes from a read error, as the CDR3 has no conserved phenylalanine or tryptophan at its end. This chain's CDR3 is CASSYSSGRTGYGYTY. The CDR3 nucleotides are TGTGCCAGCAGTTACTCGAGTGGCAGAACCGGTTATGGCTACACCTAC. The chain uses TRBV6-6 and TRBJ1-2; D is uncertain. CDR3 length: 16 residues. Trimming pared 0 bases from V and 5 bases from J, leaving 16 bases between. Per germline, CDR1 MNHNY and CDR2 SVGAGI (reference sequence).

Note on this clonotype: In this CDR3 the conserved last residue, phenylalanine or tryptophan, is missing, so a read error is likely. The DNA is omitted, as the CDR3 cannot be located on it reliably, and the CDR3 follows TCRdb's listing. This sequence joins TRBV29-1 and TRBJ1-2; no DNA check was done on the table's D call, TRBD1. Including both end residues, the CDR3 is 13 amino acids long. Germline V gene lookup returns CDR1 SQVTM and CDR2 ANQGSEA. The chain's CDR3 is CSVAQGGRGWLHL.

This clonotype was detected many times. The chain employs TRBV6-1 and TRBJ2-7; tentative D call: TRBD2 (5 bases). The germline V gene has CDR1 MNHNS and CDR2 SASEGT. V was pared by 2 bases and J by 0 bases, with 11 bases between. CDR3 length: 15 residues. CDR3 residues: CASSELSGSSYEQYF. For the CDR3, the DNA is TGTGCCAGCAGTGAACTCAGCGGATCCTCCTACGAGCAGTACTTC.

This clonotype was recorded a few times. Sequence at one end of the junction differs from germline and may be a read error. This chain links TRBV6-4 with TRBJ2-6; a weak D match, TRBD2 (6 bases). Germline lookup yields CDR1 MRHNA and CDR2 SNTAGT. The CDR3 sequence is 16 residues long. The CDR3 loop reads CASSDSSGSGANVPTF. The CDR3 DNA is TGTGCCAGCAGTGACTCTAGCGGCTCTGGGGCCAACGTCCCGACTTTC.

For this clonotype: One end of the junction does not line up with germline, which may come from a read error. This chain uses TRBV4-1 with TRBJ2-1, with D possibly TRBD1 on 6 matching bases. Germline V gene sequence: CDR1 MGHRA, CDR2 YSYEKL. This CDR3 is 17 amino acids long. The CDR3 sequence is CAGSRHPRQAPGNEQFF. In DNA form, the CDR3 reads TGCGCCGGCAGCCGCCACCCTCGACAGGCCCCTGGGAATGAGCAGTTCTTC.

With respect to this clonotype: Since a much larger clone is just one base distant, this may be a read error. This sequence joins TRBV6-5 and TRBJ1-4; D unresolved. Per the germline V gene, CDR1 is MNHEY and CDR2 is SVGAGI. This CDR3 region has 15 residues. In DNA, the CDR3 is TGTGCCAGCGGTTACCCGGGCACCCCGGGGGAAAAACTGTTTTTT. It specifies CASGYPGTPGEKLFF.

On this clonotype itself: Sequence at one end of the junction differs from germline and may be a read error. The V call is TRBV11-2, the J call TRBJ2-2; D is uncertain. Germline CDR1 reads SGHAT; CDR2 reads FQNNGV. This CDR3 has 13 amino acids. CDR3 in amino acids: CASNLDRTGELFF. The CDR3 DNA is TGTGCCAGCAACTTAGATAGAACTGGGGAACTGTTTTTT.

On this clonotype itself: The junction departs from the called germline gene at one end, perhaps through a read error. The chain has TRBV12-3 or TRBV12-4 and TRBJ2-7, with 12 bases identical to TRBD2. The CDR3 covers 14 residues. The CDR3, as DNA: TGTGCCAGCAGCCGGACTAGCGGGATTGGCGATCAGCACTTC. Encoded protein: CASSRTSGIGDQHF.

On this clonotype itself: An end of the junction does not agree with germline; a read error may underlie this. The chain recombines TRBV6-6 with TRBJ1-3; a weak D match, TRBD1 (5 bases). The length of the CDR3 is 15 residues. Germline CDR1 MNHNY, CDR2 SVGAGI (reference sequence). The CDR3: CASRQDGSSGNTIYF. CDR3 sequence (DNA): TGTGCCAGCAGACAGGACGGGAGCTCTGGAAATACCATATATTTT.

Concerning this clonotype itself: Mismatch with germline at one junction end may stem from a read error. As DNA, the CDR3 is TGTGCCAACAGCCAAGAAGTGAGCAGCAATCAGCCCCAGCATTTT. This gives the protein CANSQEVSSNQPQHF. V and J are TRBV4-2 and TRBJ1-5; no definite D call. The length of the CDR3 is 15 residues. Germline V gene sequence: CDR1 LGHNA, CDR2 YNFKEQ.

A word on this clonotype: A much more abundant neighbour one base away suggests this may be a read error. This rearrangement joins TRBV30 to TRBJ2-5, with D possibly called TRBD1 or TRBD2 (5 bases each). Germline V gene lookup returns CDR1 GTSNPN and CDR2 SVGIG (reference sequence). CDR3 length: 12 amino acids. The CDR3 region is CAWSRDGEIQYF. In DNA form, the CDR3 reads TGTGCCTGGAGTCGGGACGGAGAGATCCAGTACTTC.

Concerning this clonotype: At one of its ends the junction is not consistent with the germline gene, which may arise from a read error. V is TRBV11-3 and J is TRBJ2-5; TRBD2 might be the D (5 bases). The CDR3 length is 15 residues. Germline V gene data show CDR1 as SGHNT and CDR2 as YENEEA. CDR3 bases: TGTGCCAACAGCTCCCGTCGGGGATATCAAGAGACCCAGTACTTC. This gives the protein CANSSRRGYQETQYF.

About this clonotype itself: A read error may account for a junction end that differs from germline. This chain connects TRBV11-3 to TRBJ1-1; 7 bases map to TRBD1. The CDR3 runs 15 residues. The V gene's germline CDR1 is SGHNT and CDR2 YENEEA. CDR3 sequence reads: CASSLSAGGDAEAFF. For the CDR3, the DNA is TGTGCCAGCAGCCTATCGGCAGGGGGGGACGCTGAGGCTTTCTTT.

To note about this clonotype: At one end the junction does not follow the germline gene, possibly because of a read error. The chain recombines TRBV11-2 with TRBJ2-1; TRBD2 matches 7 bases. The CDR3 is 17 amino acids. Germline lookup yields CDR1 SGHAT and CDR2 FQNNGV. CDR3 protein: CATSRRLAGGPGDEQFF. DNA for the CDR3: TGTGCCACCAGCAGGAGACTAGCAGGAGGGCCGGGCGATGAGCAGTTCTTC.

The V gene is TRBV27, the J gene TRBJ1-5; the D gene is possibly TRBD1 (5 bases). The CDR3 spans 13 residues. Germline assignment: CDR1 MNHEY and CDR2 SMNVEV (reference sequence). V was pared by 4 bases and J by 4 bases, with 8 bases between. The CDR3: CASSSGRNQPQHF. Written as DNA, the CDR3 is TGTGCCAGCAGTTCGGGGCGGAATCAGCCCCAGCATTTT.